Listed below are T cell receptor beta chains from one sample, sequenced in a study of CXCR4 blockade with PD-1 therapy in pancreatic cancer. TCRdb's copy holds only in-frame clones and misses some; the assay was immunoSEQ multiplex PCR. Counted here are 15,000 to 20,000 clones, around 72% occurring once; the ten biggest clones make up about 5.5%. Source material: tumor tissue. The receptors derive from a human donor with pancreatic ductal adenocarcinoma. The CDR3 runs from the conserved cysteine through the conserved F or W. A D gene is named only where the DNA matches it firmly. Some rows have no size entry. The others give once, few or many, or a class for an expanded clone.

j_call: TRBJ1-1
clone_size: NA
d_call: NA
v_call: TRBV30
cdr3_aa: CAWSRNTEAFF
cdr3_nt: TGTGCCTGGAGTAGGAACACTGAAGCTTTCTTT

j_call: TRBJ2-2
clone_size: few
d_call: TRBD1
v_call: TRBV18
cdr3_aa: CASSPRTGTDGGELFF
cdr3_nt: TGTGCCAGCTCACCGAGGACAGGGACAGATGGCGGGGAGCTGTTTTTT

j_call: TRBJ2-1
clone_size: once
d_call: TRBD2
v_call: TRBV5-1
cdr3_aa: CASSLDPGLASGEQFF
cdr3_nt: TGCGCCAGCAGCTTGGATCCGGGACTAGCGAGTGGGGAGCAGTTCTTC

j_call: TRBJ2-1
clone_size: NA
d_call: TRBD1
v_call: TRBV19
cdr3_aa: CASSPRTGTYNEQFF
cdr3_nt: TGTGCCAGTAGTCCCCGGACAGGCACCTACAATGAGCAGTTCTTC

j_call: TRBJ2-1
clone_size: few
d_call: NA
v_call: TRBV6-8
cdr3_aa: CASSRQGHNEQFF
cdr3_nt: TGTGCCAGCAGTCGCCAGGGCCACAATGAGCAGTTCTTC

j_call: TRBJ2-1
clone_size: NA
d_call: TRBD2
v_call: TRBV19
cdr3_aa: CATVHLAGGPRPYNEQFF
cdr3_nt: TGTGCCACCGTCCACCTAGCGGGAGGCCCTAGGCCCTACAATGAGCAGTTCTTC

j_call: TRBJ2-2
clone_size: NA
d_call: NA
v_call: TRBV19
cdr3_aa: CASSKIGGELFF
cdr3_nt: TGTGCCAGTAGTAAGATCGGCGGGGAGCTGTTTTTT

j_call: TRBJ2-7
clone_size: NA
d_call: TRBD2
v_call: TRBV19
cdr3_aa: CASKWTSGSSEQYF
cdr3_nt: TGTGCCAGTAAATGGACTAGCGGGAGTTCCGAGCAGTACTTC

j_call: TRBJ1-2
clone_size: NA
d_call: TRBD1
v_call: TRBV25-1
cdr3_aa: CASSKKTGIDTNYGYTF
cdr3_nt: TGTGCCAGCAGTAAAAAGACAGGGATTGATACTAACTATGGCTACACCTTC

j_call: TRBJ1-6
clone_size: NA
d_call: TRBD1
v_call: TRBV28
cdr3_aa: CASSPTSPGQGNSPLHF
cdr3_nt: TGTGCCAGCAGTCCGACGTCGCCGGGACAGGGGAATTCACCCCTCCACTTT

j_call: TRBJ1-3
clone_size: NA
d_call: TRBD1
v_call: TRBV19
cdr3_aa: CASRDRSGPAGNTIYF
cdr3_nt: TGTGCCAGTCGGGACAGATCCGGGCCAGCGGGAAACACCATATATTTT

j_call: TRBJ1-4
clone_size: NA
d_call: TRBD1
v_call: TRBV6-8
cdr3_aa: CASSVGQEDEKLFF
cdr3_nt: TGTGCCAGCAGTGTCGGACAGGAAGATGAAAAACTGTTTTTT

j_call: TRBJ2-1
clone_size: NA
d_call: TRBD2
v_call: TRBV27
cdr3_aa: CASRLTGGHEQFF
cdr3_nt: TGTGCCAGCAGACTGACGGGGGGACATGAGCAGTTCTTC

j_call: TRBJ2-1
clone_size: few
d_call: NA
v_call: TRBV6-7
cdr3_aa: CASRLLGTNGEQFF
cdr3_nt: TGTGCCAGCAGGTTACTCGGGACAAATGGGGAGCAGTTCTTC

j_call: TRBJ1-1
clone_size: NA
d_call: NA
v_call: TRBV10-2
cdr3_aa: CASSENGNTEAFF
cdr3_nt: TGCGCCAGCAGTGAGAATGGGAACACTGAAGCTTTCTTT